The present TCR beta chain was sequenced within a study of blood T cells in healthy people across ages. V shed 4 bases and J shed 1 base, with 13 bases lying between them. The CDR3 sequence is 15 residues long. Germline V gene sequence: CDR1 MNHEY, CDR2 SMNVEV (reference sequence). It was with a sample-barcoded 5' primer and a J-beta primer mix that a second PCR of roughly 7 to 12 cycles was run. TCRdb itself ran the 5' RACE reads through MiXCR, one entry per CDR3 protein. The top ten clones hold 15% to 20% of a sample with some 1 million distinct CDR3 sequences, 40% to 45% of them seen once. This clonotype was counted a few times.

V usage is TRBV27 and J usage is TRBJ2-5; D not certain. Sequenced material: blood. The sequence derives from a woman aged 55-69 years in good health. The CDR3 protein is CASSWFWSSQETQYF. CDR3 nucleotides: TGTGCCAGCAGTTGGTTCTGGTCGTCCCAAGAGACCCAGTACTTC.